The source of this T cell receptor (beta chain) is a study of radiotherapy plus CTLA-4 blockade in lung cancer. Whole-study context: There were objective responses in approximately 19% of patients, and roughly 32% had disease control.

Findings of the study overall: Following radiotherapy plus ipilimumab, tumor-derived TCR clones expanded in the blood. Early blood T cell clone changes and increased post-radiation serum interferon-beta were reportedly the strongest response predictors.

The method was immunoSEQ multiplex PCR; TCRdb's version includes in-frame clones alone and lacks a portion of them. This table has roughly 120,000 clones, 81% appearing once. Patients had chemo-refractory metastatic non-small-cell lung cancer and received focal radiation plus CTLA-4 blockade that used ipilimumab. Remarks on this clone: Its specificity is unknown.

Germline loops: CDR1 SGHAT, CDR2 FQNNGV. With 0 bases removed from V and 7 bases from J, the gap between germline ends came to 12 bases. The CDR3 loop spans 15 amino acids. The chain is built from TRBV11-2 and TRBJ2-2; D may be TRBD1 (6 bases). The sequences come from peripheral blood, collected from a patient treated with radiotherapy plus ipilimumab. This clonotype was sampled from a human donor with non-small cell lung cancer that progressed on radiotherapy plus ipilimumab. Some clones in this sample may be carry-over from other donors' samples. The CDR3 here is CASSLDQGQGGELFF. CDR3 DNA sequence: TGTGCCAGCAGCTTAGATCAGGGGCAGGGCGGGGAGCTGTTTTTT.